Below are 21 T cell receptor beta chains sequenced from a single sample in a study of T cell clonotyping in hematopoietic cell transplantation. Profiled with immunoSEQ multiplex PCR; TCRdb holds only in-frame clones, not every one. Of about 3,300 clones in the sample, around 63% were seen once. The material was peripheral blood mononuclear cells, obtained 30 days after allogeneic stem cell transplant. The receptors shown here come from a female patient aged 25-40 years who had an allogeneic stem cell transplant, so T cells may come from the graft donor. Some clones in this sample may be carry-over from other donors' samples.

The rearrangement joins TRBV7-3 to TRBJ2-7; tentative D call: TRBD2 (5 bases). The CDR3 totals 14 residues. From germline, CDR1 is SGHTA and CDR2 FQGTGA. Trimming pared 5 bases from V and 7 bases from J, leaving 18 bases between. DNA for the CDR3: TGTGCCAGCAGCCCCGGACTTAAGATGGGGGAGCAGTACTTC. Amino acids: CASSPGLKMGEQYF.

V gene TRBV9 combines with J gene TRBJ1-2; D is ambiguous. Trimming shortened V by 1 base and J by 8 bases, and 12 bases separated the two germline ends. The CDR3 length is 13 residues. Per germline, CDR1 SGDLS and CDR2 YYNGEE. The CDR3 bases are TGTGCCAGCAGCGTATCTCCCACCCGAGGCTACACCTTC. It encodes CASSVSPTRGYTF.

This clone showed up just a few times. This sequence joins TRBV7-3 and TRBJ2-7, with D possibly matching TRBD1 (5 bases). Germline CDR1 is SGHTA and CDR2 is FQGTGA. The V end lost 3 bases, the J end lost 5 bases, and 11 bases lay between the germline ends. The CDR3 has 13 residues. The CDR3 loop reads CASSFWQGHEQYF. Written as DNA, the CDR3 is TGTGCCAGCAGCTTTTGGCAGGGTCACGAGCAGTACTTC.

CDR3 sequence reads: CASSDGDGGIGPYNSPLHF. The CDR3 DNA sequence: TGTGCCAGCAGCGATGGGGACGGAGGAATTGGGCCCTATAATTCACCCCTCCACTTT. The rearrangement uses TRBV5-4 and TRBJ1-6; tentatively, D is TRBD1 (5 bases). Trimming pared 4 bases from V and 2 bases from J, leaving 22 bases between. CDR1 is SGHNT, CDR2 YYREEE, per germline (reference sequence). CDR3 size: 19 residues.

The rearrangement links TRBV7-9 to TRBJ1-5; D may be TRBD1 (5 bases). Trimming took off 3 bases at V and 6 bases at J, with 15 bases between the two ends. This CDR3 has 15 residues. Germline CDR1 SEHNR, CDR2 FQNEAQ (reference sequence). CDR3 DNA: TGTGCCAGCAGCTTGGGGGTGCAGGGCAGTCAGCCCCAGCATTTT. This encodes CASSLGVQGSQPQHF.

CDR3 residues: CASSLASVGGNYGYTF. The CDR3 DNA follows: TGCGCCAGCAGCTTGGCCTCTGTGGGAGGGAACTATGGCTACACCTTC. V and J are TRBV5-1 and TRBJ1-2; D not resolved. Trimming took off 0 bases at V and 2 bases at J, with 14 bases between the two ends. The V gene's germline CDR1 is SGHRS and CDR2 YFSETQ. This CDR3 is built from 16 residues.

This chain connects TRBV7-2 to TRBJ2-7, with TRBD1 as a possible D gene (6 bases). The CDR3 length is 13 residues. The germline V and J ends were trimmed by 4 bases and 5 bases, with 12 bases remaining between them. The germline V gene has CDR1 SGHTA and CDR2 FQGNSA. The CDR3 here is CASSSTGYDEQYF. DNA for the CDR3: TGTGCCAGCAGCTCTACAGGGTACGACGAGCAGTACTTC.

V gene TRBV30 combines with J gene TRBJ1-2, with D perhaps TRBD1 (5 bases). V dropped 4 bases and J dropped 7 bases, with 13 bases sitting between them. The CDR3 has 12 residues. CDR1 is GTSNPN, CDR2 SVGIG, per germline (reference sequence). This chain's CDR3 is CAWKRGERGYTF. The CDR3 DNA reads as TGTGCCTGGAAAAGAGGGGAGCGTGGCTACACCTTC.

By share, this clone ranks as medium-sized. This chain links TRBV29-1 with TRBJ2-5; the D gene is possibly TRBD1 (6 bases). CDR3 length: 17 residues. Trimming shortened V by 3 bases and J by 1 base, and 21 bases separated the two germline ends. Germline CDR1 SQVTM, CDR2 ANQGSEA. The CDR3 DNA is TGCAGCGTTGAGGCTCAACGAGGCCAGGGGCCCCAAGAGACCCAGTACTTC. Translated, it gives CSVEAQRGQGPQETQYF.

The V call is TRBV2, the J call TRBJ2-7; D possibly uses TRBD1 or TRBD2 (6 bases each). The CDR3 loop spans 17 amino acids. V was shortened by 2 bases and J by 4 bases, with 21 bases between the two germline ends. The V gene's germline CDR1 is SNHLY and CDR2 FYNNEI. The CDR3 reads CASSESVVEGGVYEQYF. In DNA, the CDR3 is TGTGCCAGCAGTGAAAGCGTAGTGGAGGGGGGTGTTTACGAGCAGTACTTC.

As DNA, the CDR3 is TGTGCCAGCAGTTTATCTAGGCGAGGCTACAATGAGCAGTTCTTC. This codes for CASSLSRRGYNEQFF. The rearrangement joins TRBV27 to TRBJ2-1; D is unresolved. The CDR3 consists of 15 residues. V gave up 0 bases and J gave up 3 bases, with 9 bases separating them. Germline V gene sequence: CDR1 MNHEY, CDR2 SMNVEV (reference sequence).

This chain uses TRBV6-6 with TRBJ2-7; 7 bases agree with TRBD2. Germline V gene lookup returns CDR1 MNHNY and CDR2 SVGAGI (reference sequence). There are 16 residues in the CDR3. V trimming: 6 bases; J trimming: 5 bases; junction bases outside the gene matches: 16. CDR3 protein: CASSWKGWEGVDEQYF. The CDR3 bases are TGTGCCAGCAGCTGGAAGGGCTGGGAGGGTGTCGACGAGCAGTACTTC.

The rearrangement uses TRBV5-4 and TRBJ1-2; D perhaps matches TRBD1 (6 bases). Looked up from germline, CDR1 is SGHNT and CDR2 is YYREEE (reference sequence). The V end lost 2 bases, the J end lost 7 bases, and 15 bases lay between the germline ends. The CDR3 extends over 14 amino acids. CDR3 amino acids: CASSLNQGLSGYTF. CDR3 nucleotides: TGTGCCAGCAGCTTAAATCAGGGGTTGAGTGGCTACACCTTC.

The CDR3 sequence is CASSRGMNTEAFF. The CDR3 region has the DNA TGTGCCAGCAGCAGGGGTATGAACACTGAAGCTTTCTTT. The gene calls are TRBV6-5 and TRBJ1-1, with a weak D call TRBD1 (6 bases). Germline V gives CDR1 MNHEY, CDR2 SVGAGI. The CDR3 has 13 amino acids. V shed 6 bases and J shed 0 bases, with 8 bases lying between them.

The rearrangement links TRBV27 to TRBJ1-4; D call uncertain. This CDR3 comprises 13 residues. Germline CDR1 MNHEY, CDR2 SMNVEV (reference sequence). Trimming took off 2 bases at V and 6 bases at J, with 7 bases between the two ends. Written as DNA, the CDR3 is TGTGCCAGCAGTTTAGAAGGAGATGAAAAACTGTTTTTT. It codes for CASSLEGDEKLFF.

This clone was counted between two and nine times. The chain employs TRBV13 and TRBJ2-5, with 8 bases lining up with TRBD2. The germline CDR1 and CDR2 sequences are PRHDT and FYEKMQ (reference sequence). The CDR3 consists of 15 residues. The junction had 10 bases not matched to a gene; V was cut back by 5 bases and J by 5 bases. This chain's CDR3 is CASSAAGLGRETQYF. The CDR3 nucleotides are TGTGCCAGCAGCGCCGCGGGACTAGGGAGGGAGACCCAGTACTTC. The full variable domain, in which reference TRBV13 and TRBJ2-5 provide the parts outside the CDR3, is AAGVIQSPRHLIKEKRETATLKCYPIPRHDTVYWYQQGPGQDPQFLISFYEKMQSDKGSIPDRFSAQQFSDYHSELNMSSLELGDSALYFCASSAAGLGRETQYFGPGTRLLVL.

The J gene is TRBJ2-7, the V gene TRBV20-1; D is perhaps TRBD1 (6 bases). The V and J ends lost 6 bases and 4 bases respectively, with 10 bases between them. CDR1 is DFQATT, CDR2 SNEGSKA, per germline (reference sequence). The CDR3 covers 11 residues. In DNA, the CDR3 is TGCAGTGCCCCAGGGGATTACGAGCAGTACTTC. Amino acid sequence: CSAPGDYEQYF.

The chain uses TRBV7-9 and TRBJ2-2; 11 nucleotides match TRBD2. The germline CDR1 and CDR2 sequences are SEHNR and FQNEAQ (reference sequence). The CDR3 consists of 15 residues. Losses at the gene ends were 3 bases for V and 7 bases for J; bases not matched to a gene: 4. In nucleotides, the CDR3 is TGTGCCAGCAGCTTTACTAGCGGGAGAATCGGGGAGCTGTTTTTT. Translated: CASSFTSGRIGELFF.

This sequence joins TRBV6-5 and TRBJ1-2, with 7 bases aligning to TRBD1. V lost 3 bases, J lost 5 bases, and 6 bases stayed unmatched. The CDR3 totals 14 residues. Germline V gives CDR1 MNHEY, CDR2 SVGAGI. CDR3 coding DNA: TGTGCCAGCAGTTATAGGGGGCTCGGTTATGGCTACACCTTC. Its protein is CASSYRGLGYGYTF.

The V and J genes are TRBV27 and TRBJ1-2; TRBD1 matches 9 bases. The junction had 6 bases not matched to a gene; V was cut back by 5 bases and J by 2 bases. The CDR3 extends over 15 amino acids. Per the germline V gene, CDR1 is MNHEY and CDR2 is SMNVEV (reference sequence). In DNA form, the CDR3 reads TGTGCCAGCAGTCCACCCGGGACAGGGAACTATGGCTACACCTTC. It encodes CASSPPGTGNYGYTF.

The chain is built from TRBV4-3 and TRBJ2-3; the D is unclear. The CDR3 sequence is 17 residues long. The V end was cut by 0 bases, the J end by 2 bases, with 15 bases between. Per the germline V gene, CDR1 is LGHNA and CDR2 is YSLEER. The CDR3: CASSQDPASSHTDTQYF. CDR3 in DNA: TGCGCCAGCAGCCAAGATCCGGCCAGTTCCCACACAGATACGCAGTATTTT.